The clone carrying this T cell receptor beta chain was observed a few times. The data stem from a study of identical twins. The CDR3 runs to 14 residues. From germline, CDR1 is SEHNR and CDR2 FQNEAQ (reference sequence). Trimming pared 5 bases from V and 1 base from J, leaving 8 bases between. TCRdb re-analysed the 5' RACE reads in MiXCR, keeping a single row per CDR3 protein. In the table there are roughly 230,000 distinct CDR3 sequences, about 9% of which are singletons. This same sample was also taken into another study, of yellow fever vaccine responses in identical twins.

This clonotype was sampled from a woman aged 18-35 years in good health. This chain connects TRBV7-9 to TRBJ1-4; D not resolved. The sequencing sample was made of CD8+ T cells sorted from blood. Here the CDR3 DNA reads TGTGCCAGCAGCCTGTACGAAACTAATGAAAAACTGTTTTTT. Its translation is CASSLYETNEKLFF.